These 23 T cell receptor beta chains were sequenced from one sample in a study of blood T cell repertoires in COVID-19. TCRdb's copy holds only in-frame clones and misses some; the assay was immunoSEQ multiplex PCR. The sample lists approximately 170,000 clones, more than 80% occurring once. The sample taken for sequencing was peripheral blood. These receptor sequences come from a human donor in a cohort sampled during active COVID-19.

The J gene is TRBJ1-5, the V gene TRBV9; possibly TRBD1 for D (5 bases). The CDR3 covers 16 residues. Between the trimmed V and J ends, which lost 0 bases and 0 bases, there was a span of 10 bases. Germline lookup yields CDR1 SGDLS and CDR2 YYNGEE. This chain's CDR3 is CASSVGGDYSNQPQHF. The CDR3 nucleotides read TGTGCCAGCAGCGTAGGAGGGGACTATAGCAATCAGCCCCAGCATTTT.

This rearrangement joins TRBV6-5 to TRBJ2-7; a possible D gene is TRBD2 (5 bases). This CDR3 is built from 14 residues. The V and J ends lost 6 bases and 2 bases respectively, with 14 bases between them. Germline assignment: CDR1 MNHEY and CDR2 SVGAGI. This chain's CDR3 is CASRRTQGAYEQYF. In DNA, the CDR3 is TGTGCCAGCAGGAGGACTCAAGGAGCCTACGAGCAGTACTTC.

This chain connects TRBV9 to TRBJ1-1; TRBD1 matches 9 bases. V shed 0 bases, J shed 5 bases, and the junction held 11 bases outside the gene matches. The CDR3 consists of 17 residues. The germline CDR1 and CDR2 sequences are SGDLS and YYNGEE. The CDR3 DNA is TGTGCCAGCAGCGTAGATCCGGGACAGGGAATAAGGACTGAAGCTTTCTTT. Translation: CASSVDPGQGIRTEAFF.

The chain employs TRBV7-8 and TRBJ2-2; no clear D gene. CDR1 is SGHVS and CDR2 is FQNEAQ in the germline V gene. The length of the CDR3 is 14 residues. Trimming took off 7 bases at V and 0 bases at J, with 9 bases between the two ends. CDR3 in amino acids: CASTQLANTGELFF. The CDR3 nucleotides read TGTGCCAGCACCCAGCTAGCGAACACCGGGGAGCTGTTTTTT.

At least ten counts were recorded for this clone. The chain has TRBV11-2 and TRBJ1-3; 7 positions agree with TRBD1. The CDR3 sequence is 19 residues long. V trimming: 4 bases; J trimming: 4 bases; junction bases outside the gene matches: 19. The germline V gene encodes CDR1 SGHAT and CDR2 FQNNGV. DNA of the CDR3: TGTGCCAGCAGCTCCCGGACAGGATGGGGCCCTGGAGCCGGAAACACCATATATTTT. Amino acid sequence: CASSSRTGWGPGAGNTIYF.

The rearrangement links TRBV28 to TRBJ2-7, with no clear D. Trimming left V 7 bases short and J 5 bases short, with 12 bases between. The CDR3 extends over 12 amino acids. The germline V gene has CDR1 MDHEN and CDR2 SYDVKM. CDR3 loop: CASTDPRDEQYF. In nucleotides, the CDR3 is TGTGCCAGCACCGACCCCCGGGACGAGCAGTACTTC. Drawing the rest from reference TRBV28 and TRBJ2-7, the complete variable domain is DVKVTQSSRYLVKRTGEKVFLECVQDMDHENMFWYRQDPGLGLRLIYFSYDVKMKEKGDIPEGYSVSREKKERFSLILESASTNQTSMYLCASTDPRDEQYFGPGTRLTVT.

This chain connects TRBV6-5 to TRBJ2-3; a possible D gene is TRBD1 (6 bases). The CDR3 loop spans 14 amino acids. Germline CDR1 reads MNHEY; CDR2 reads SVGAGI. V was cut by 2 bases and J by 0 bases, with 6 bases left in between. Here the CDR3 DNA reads TGTGCCAGCAGTTACGGACAGAGCACAGATACGCAGTATTTT. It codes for CASSYGQSTDTQYF.

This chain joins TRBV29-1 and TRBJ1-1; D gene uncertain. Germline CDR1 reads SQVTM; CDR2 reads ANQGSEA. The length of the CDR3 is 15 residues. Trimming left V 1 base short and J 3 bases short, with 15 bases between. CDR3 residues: CSVEGPVQPYTEAFF. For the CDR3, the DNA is TGCAGCGTTGAAGGGCCAGTACAGCCTTACACTGAAGCTTTCTTT.

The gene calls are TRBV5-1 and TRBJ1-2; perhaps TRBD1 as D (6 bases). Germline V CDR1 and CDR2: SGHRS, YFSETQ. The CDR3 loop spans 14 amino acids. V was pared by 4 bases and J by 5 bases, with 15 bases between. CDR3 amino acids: CASSAEETGYGYTF. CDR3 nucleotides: TGCGCCAGCAGCGCGGAGGAAACAGGGTATGGCTACACCTTC.

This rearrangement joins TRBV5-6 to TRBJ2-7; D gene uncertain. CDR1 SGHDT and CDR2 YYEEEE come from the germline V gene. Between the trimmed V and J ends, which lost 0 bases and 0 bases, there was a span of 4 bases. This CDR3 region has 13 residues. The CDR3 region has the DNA TGTGCCAGCAGCTTGGTCAGCTCCTACGAGCAGTACTTC. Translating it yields CASSLVSSYEQYF.

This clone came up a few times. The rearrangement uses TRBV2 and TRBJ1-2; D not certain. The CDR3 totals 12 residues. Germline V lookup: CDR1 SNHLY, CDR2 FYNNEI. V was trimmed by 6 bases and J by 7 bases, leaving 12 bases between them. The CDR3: CASSPPAGGYTF. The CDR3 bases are TGTGCCAGCAGCCCACCGGCGGGTGGCTACACCTTC.

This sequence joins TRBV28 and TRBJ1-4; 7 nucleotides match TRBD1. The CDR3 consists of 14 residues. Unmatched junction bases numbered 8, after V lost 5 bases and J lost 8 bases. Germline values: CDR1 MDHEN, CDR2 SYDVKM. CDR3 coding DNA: TGTGCCAGCAGTGCGATCGGGACAGACGAAAAACTGTTTTTT. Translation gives CASSAIGTDEKLFF. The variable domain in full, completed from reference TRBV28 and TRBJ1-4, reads DVKVTQSSRYLVKRTGEKVFLECVQDMDHENMFWYRQDPGLGLRLIYFSYDVKMKEKGDIPEGYSVSREKKERFSLILESASTNQTSMYLCASSAIGTDEKLFFGSGTQLSVL.

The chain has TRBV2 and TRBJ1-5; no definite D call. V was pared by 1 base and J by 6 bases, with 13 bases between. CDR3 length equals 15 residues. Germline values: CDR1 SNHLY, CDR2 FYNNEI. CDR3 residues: CASSEGQFRGQPQHF. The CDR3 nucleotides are TGTGCCAGCAGTGAAGGGCAGTTCAGAGGTCAGCCCCAGCATTTT. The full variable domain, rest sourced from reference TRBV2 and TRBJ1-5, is EPEVTQTPSHQVTQMGQEVILRCVPISNHLYFYWYRQILGQKVEFLVSFYNNEISEKSEIFDDQFSVERPDGSNFTLKIRSTKLEDSAMYFCASSEGQFRGQPQHFGDGTRLSIL.

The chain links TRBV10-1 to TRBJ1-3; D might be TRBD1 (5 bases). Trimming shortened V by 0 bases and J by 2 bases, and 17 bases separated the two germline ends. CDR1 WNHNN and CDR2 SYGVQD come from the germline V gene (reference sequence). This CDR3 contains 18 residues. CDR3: CASSESSGGDPTGNTIYF. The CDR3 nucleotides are TGCGCCAGCAGTGAGTCGTCTGGGGGGGACCCCACTGGAAACACCATATATTTT.

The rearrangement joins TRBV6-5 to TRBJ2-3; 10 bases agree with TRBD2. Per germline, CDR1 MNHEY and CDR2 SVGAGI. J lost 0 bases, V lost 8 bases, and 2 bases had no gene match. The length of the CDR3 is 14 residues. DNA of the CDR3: TGTGCCAGCCTGACTAGCGGGAGCACAGATACGCAGTATTTT. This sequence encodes CASLTSGSTDTQYF.

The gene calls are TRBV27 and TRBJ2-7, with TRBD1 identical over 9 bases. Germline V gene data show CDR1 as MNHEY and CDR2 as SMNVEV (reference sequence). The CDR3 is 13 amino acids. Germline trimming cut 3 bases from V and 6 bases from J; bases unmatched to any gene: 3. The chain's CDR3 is CASSFRTGVEQYF. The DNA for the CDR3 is TGTGCCAGCAGTTTTCGGACAGGGGTCGAGCAGTACTTC.

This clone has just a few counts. The CDR3 region is CAWGLEGTEAFF. Written as DNA, the CDR3 is TGTGCCTGGGGCCTGGAGGGGACTGAAGCTTTCTTT. This chain uses TRBV30 with TRBJ1-1; possible D gene TRBD1, 5 bases. V was clipped by 5 bases and J by 5 bases, with 12 bases between them. Germline lookup yields CDR1 GTSNPN and CDR2 SVGIG (reference sequence). This CDR3 is built from 12 residues. The entire variable domain, with the rest obtained from reference TRBV30 and TRBJ1-1, is as follows: SQTIHQWPATLVQPVGSPLSLECTVEGTSNPNLYWYRQAAGRGLQLLFYSVGIGQISSEVPQNLSASRPQDRQFILSSKKLLLSDSGFYLCAWGLEGTEAFFGQGTRLTVV.

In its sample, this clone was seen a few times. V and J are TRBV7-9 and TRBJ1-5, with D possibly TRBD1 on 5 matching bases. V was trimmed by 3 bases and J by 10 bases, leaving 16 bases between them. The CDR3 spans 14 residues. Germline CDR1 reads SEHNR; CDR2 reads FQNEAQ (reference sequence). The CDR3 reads CASSLSGYIEPQHF. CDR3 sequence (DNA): TGTGCCAGCAGCTTGTCAGGGTACATCGAACCCCAGCATTTT. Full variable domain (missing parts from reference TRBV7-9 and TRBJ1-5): DTGVSQNPRHKITKRGQNVTFRCDPISEHNRLYWYRQTLGQGPEFLTYFQNEAQLEKSRLLSDRFSAERPKGSFSTLEIQRTEQGDSAMYLCASSLSGYIEPQHFGDGTRLSIL.

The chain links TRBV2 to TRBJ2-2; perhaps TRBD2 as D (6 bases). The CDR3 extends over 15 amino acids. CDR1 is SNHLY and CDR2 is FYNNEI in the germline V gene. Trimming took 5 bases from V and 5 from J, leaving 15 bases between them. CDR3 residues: CASSIAEGRTGELFF. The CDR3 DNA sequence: TGTGCCAGCAGTATAGCGGAGGGGAGAACCGGGGAGCTGTTTTTT.

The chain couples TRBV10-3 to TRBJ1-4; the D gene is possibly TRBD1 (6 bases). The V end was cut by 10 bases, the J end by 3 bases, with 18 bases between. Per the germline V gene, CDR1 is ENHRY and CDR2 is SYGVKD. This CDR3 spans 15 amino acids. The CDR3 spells CATNVGGLANEKLFF. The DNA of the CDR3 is TGTGCCACCAACGTGGGGGGGCTGGCTAATGAAAAACTGTTTTTT.

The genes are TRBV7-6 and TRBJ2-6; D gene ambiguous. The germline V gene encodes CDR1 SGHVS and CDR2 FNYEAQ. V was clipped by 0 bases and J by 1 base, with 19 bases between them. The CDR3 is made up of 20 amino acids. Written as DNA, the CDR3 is TGTGCCAGCAGCTTAGCGCATACAATATCTCCAGGTTCTGGGGCCAACGTCCTGACTTTC. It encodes CASSLAHTISPGSGANVLTF.

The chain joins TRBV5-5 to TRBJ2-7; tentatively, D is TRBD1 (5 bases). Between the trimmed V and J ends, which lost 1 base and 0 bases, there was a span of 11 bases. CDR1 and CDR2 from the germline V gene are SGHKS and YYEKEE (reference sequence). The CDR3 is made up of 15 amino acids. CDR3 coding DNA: TGTGCCAGCAGCTTGTCCAGGGTGAACTCCTACGAGCAGTACTTC. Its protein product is CASSLSRVNSYEQYF.

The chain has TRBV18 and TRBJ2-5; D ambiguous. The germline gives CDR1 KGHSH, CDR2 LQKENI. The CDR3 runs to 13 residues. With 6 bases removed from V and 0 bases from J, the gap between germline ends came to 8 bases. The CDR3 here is CASSLGYQETQYF. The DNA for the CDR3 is TGTGCCAGCTCCCTCGGGTACCAAGAGACCCAGTACTTC.